This TCR beta chain was sequenced in a study of T cells in localized non-small cell lung cancer. Study-wide points: Analysis by sequencing included only one tumor region, so heterogeneity remains possible. Increased T cell density in blood showed an association with longer overall survival. In uninvolved adjacent lung, T cell clonality reached its highest value, exceeding tumor. Median detection of top 100 tumor clones in adjacent lung was 57 clones.

A word on this clone: Its antigen is as yet unknown.

The table came from immunoSEQ multiplex PCR; TCRdb's copy has only in-frame clones and leaves some out. The sample has about 55,000 clones, 65% to 85% seen once. V dropped 7 bases and J dropped 6 bases, with 13 bases sitting between them. CDR1 and CDR2 (germline): SEHNR, FQNEAQ (reference sequence). The CDR3 has 13 residues. This specimen was peripheral blood mononuclear cells, taken before any cancer treatment. This sequence was found in a man between 40 and 69 years old with stage III lung adenocarcinoma. The rearrangement uses TRBV7-9 and TRBJ2-1; the D is unclear. This CDR3 reads CASTPFNSNEQFF. The CDR3, as DNA: TGTGCCAGCACCCCCTTTAATTCCAATGAGCAGTTCTTC. Drawing the rest from reference TRBV7-9 and TRBJ2-1, the complete variable domain is DTGVSQNPRHKITKRGQNVTFRCDPISEHNRLYWYRQTLGQGPEFLTYFQNEAQLEKSRLLSDRFSAERPKGSFSTLEIQRTEQGDSAMYLCASTPFNSNEQFFGPGTRLTVL.